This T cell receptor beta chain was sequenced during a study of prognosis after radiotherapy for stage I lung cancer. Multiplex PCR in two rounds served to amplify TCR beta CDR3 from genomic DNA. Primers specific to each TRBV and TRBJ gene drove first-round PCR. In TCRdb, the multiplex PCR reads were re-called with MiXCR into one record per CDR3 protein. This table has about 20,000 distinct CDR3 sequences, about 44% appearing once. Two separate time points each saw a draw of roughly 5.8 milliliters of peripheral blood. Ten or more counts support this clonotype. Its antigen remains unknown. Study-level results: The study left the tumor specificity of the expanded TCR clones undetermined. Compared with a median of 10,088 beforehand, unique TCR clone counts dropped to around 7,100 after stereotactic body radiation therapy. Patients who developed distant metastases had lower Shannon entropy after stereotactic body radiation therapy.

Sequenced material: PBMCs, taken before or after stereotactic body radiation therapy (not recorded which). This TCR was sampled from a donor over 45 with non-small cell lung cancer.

The CDR3 loop is CSVELYRGQGTGELFF. In DNA, the CDR3 is TGCAGCGTTGAATTATACAGGGGGCAGGGCACCGGGGAGCTGTTTTTT. The genes are TRBV29-1 and TRBJ2-2; 9 nucleotides match TRBD1. Germline loops: CDR1 SQVTM, CDR2 ANQGSEA. V was clipped by 2 bases and J by 4 bases; unmatched bases: 8. The CDR3 contains 16 residues.